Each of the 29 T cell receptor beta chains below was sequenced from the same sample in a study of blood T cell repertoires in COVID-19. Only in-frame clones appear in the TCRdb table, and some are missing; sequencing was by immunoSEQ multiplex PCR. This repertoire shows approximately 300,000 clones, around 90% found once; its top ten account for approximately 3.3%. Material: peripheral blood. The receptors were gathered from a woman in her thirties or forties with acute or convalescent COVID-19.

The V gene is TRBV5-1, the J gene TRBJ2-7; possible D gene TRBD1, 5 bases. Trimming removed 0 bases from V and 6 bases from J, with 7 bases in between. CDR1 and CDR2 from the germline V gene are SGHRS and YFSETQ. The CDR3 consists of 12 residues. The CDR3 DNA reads TGCGCCAGCAGCTTGGTCCAGGGCGAGCAGTACGTC. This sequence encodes CASSLVQGEQYV.

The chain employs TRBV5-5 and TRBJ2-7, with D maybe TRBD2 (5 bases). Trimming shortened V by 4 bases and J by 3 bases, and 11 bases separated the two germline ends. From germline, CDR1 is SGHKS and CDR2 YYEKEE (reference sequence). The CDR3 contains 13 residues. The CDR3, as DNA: TGTGCCAGCAGCCGAGGACTCTTCTACGAGCAGTACGTC. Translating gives CASSRGLFYEQYV.

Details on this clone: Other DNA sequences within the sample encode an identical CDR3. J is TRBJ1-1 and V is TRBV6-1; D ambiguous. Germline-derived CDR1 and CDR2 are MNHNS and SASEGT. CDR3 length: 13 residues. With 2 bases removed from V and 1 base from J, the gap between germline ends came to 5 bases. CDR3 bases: TGTGCCAGCAGTGAAAGAGGGAACACTGAAGCTTTCTTT. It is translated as CASSERGNTEAFF.

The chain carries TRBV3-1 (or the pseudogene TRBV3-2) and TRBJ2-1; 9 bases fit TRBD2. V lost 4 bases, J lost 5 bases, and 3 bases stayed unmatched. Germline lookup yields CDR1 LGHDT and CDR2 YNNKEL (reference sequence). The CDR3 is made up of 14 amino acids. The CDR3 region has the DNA TGTGCCAGCAGCCTGACTAGCGGCAACAATGAGCAGTTCTTC. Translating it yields CASSLTSGNNEQFF.

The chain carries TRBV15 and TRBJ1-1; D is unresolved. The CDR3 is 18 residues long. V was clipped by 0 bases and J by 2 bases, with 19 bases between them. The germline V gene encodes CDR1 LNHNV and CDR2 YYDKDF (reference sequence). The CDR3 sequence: CATSRDLGSKYRNTEAFF. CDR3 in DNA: TGTGCCACCAGCAGAGATCTGGGTTCAAAGTACAGAAACACTGAAGCTTTCTTT.

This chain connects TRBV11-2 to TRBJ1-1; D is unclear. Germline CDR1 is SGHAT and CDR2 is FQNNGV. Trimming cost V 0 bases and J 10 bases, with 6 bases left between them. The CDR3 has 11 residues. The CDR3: CASSLEGGAFF. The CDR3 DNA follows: TGTGCCAGCAGCTTAGAAGGAGGAGCTTTCTTT.

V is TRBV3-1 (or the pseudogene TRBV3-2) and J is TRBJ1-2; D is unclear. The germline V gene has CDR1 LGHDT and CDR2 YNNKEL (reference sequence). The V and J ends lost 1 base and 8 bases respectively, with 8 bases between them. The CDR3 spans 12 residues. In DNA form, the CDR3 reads TGTGCCAGCAGCCAAGGCCCCGGGGGCTACACCTTC. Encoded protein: CASSQGPGGYTF.

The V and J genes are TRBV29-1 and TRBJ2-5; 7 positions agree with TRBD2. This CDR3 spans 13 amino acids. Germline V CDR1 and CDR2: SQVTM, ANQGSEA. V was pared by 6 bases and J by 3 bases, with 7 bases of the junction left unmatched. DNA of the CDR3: TGCAGCGTATGGGACCGGGGGGAAGAGACCCAGTACTTC. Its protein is CSVWDRGEETQYF.

The CDR3 spells CASSASGQVGTEAFF. CDR3 nucleotides: TGCGCCAGCAGCGCCTCGGGACAGGTTGGGACTGAAGCTTTCTTT. V usage is TRBV5-1 and J usage is TRBJ1-1, with 8 bases matching TRBD1. Germline lookup yields CDR1 SGHRS and CDR2 YFSETQ. V shed 4 bases and J 5 bases; nucleotides not matched to a gene: 10. The CDR3 sequence is 15 residues long.

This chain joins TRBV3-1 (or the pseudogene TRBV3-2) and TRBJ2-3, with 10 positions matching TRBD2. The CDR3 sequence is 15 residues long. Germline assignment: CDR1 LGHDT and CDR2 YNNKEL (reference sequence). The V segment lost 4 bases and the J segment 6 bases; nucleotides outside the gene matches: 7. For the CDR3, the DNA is TGTGCCAGCAGCCGACCAGCGGGGGGGCCCGATACGCAGTATTTT. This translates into CASSRPAGGPDTQYF.

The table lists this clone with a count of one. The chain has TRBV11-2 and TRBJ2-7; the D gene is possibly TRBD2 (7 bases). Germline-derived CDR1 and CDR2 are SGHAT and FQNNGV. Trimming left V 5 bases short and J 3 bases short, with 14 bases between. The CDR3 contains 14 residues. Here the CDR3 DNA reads TGTGCCAGCAGCAGGGGGGGGATAAGCTACGAGCAGTACGTC. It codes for CASSRGGISYEQYV.

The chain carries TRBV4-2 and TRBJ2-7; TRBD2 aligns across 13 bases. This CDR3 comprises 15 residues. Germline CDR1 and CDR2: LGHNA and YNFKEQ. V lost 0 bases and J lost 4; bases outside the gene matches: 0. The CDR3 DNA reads TGTGCCAGCAGCCAAGAACTAGCGGGGGGGTACGAGCAGTACGTC. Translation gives CASSQELAGGYEQYV.

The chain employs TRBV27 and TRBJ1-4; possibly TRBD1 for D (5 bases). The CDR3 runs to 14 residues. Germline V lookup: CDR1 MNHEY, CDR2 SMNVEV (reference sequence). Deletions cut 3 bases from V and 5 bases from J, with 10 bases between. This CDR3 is CASSFRQNNEKLFF. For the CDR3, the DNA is TGTGCCAGCAGTTTCAGACAGAACAATGAAAAACTGTTTTTT.

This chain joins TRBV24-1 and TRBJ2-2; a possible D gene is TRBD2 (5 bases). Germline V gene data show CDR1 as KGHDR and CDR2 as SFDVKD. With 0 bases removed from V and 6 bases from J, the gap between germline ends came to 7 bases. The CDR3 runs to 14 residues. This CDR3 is CATSDLRGPGELFF. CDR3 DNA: TGTGCCACCAGTGATTTGCGCGGGCCCGGGGAGCTGTTTTTT.

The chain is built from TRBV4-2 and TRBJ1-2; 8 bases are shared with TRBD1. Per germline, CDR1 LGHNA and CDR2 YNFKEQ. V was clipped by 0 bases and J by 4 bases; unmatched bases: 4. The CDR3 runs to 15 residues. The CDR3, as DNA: TGTGCCAGCAGCCAAGAGGGACAGGCGTCCTATGGCTACACCTTC. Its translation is CASSQEGQASYGYTF.

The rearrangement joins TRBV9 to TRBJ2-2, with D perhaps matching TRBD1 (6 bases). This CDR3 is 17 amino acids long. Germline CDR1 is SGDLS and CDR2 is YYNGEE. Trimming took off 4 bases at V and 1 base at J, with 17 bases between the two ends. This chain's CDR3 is CASSKNMGRGNTGELFF. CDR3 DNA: TGTGCCAGCAGCAAAAATATGGGCAGGGGGAACACCGGGGAGCTGTTTTTT.

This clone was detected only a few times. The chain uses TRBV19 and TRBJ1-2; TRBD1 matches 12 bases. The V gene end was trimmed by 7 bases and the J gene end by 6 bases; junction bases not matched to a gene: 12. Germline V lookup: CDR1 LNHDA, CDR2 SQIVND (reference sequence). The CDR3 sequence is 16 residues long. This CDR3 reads CASNTPGTGGRDGYTF. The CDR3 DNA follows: TGTGCCAGTAATACACCCGGGACAGGGGGCCGGGATGGCTACACCTTC.

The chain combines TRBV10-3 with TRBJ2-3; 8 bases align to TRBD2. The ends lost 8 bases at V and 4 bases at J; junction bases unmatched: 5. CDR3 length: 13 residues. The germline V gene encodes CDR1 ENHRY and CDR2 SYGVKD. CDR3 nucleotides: TGTGCCATCGGACTAGCCCAGGCAGATACGCAGTATTTT. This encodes CAIGLAQADTQYF.

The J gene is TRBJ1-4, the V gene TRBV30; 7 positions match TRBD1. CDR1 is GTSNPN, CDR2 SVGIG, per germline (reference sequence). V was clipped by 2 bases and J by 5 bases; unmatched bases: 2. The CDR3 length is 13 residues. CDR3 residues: CAWSPDRNEKLFF. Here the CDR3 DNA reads TGTGCCTGGAGTCCGGACAGGAATGAAAAACTGTTTTTT.

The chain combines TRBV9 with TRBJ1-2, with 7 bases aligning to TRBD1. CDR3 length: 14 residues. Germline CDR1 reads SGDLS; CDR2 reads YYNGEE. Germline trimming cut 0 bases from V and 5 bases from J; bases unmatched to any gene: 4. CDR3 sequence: CASSVGQGSYGYTF. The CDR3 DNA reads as TGTGCCAGCAGCGTAGGACAGGGATCTTATGGCTACACCTTC.

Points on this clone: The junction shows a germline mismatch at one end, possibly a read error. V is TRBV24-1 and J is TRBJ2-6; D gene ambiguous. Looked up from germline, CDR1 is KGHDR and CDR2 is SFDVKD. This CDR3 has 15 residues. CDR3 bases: TGTGCCACCGGTGACCCCACTGACAGGGCCAACGTCCTGACTTTC. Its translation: CATGDPTDRANVLTF.

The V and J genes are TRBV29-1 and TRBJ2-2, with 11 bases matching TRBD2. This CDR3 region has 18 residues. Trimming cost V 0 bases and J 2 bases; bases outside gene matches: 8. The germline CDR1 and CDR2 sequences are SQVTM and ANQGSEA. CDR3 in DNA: TGCAGCGTTGAAGACCCATTAACTAGCGGGGGAAACACCGGGGAGCTGTTTTTT. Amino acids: CSVEDPLTSGGNTGELFF.

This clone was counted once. The CDR3 DNA reads TGTGCCAGCAGCTTAGATCACAGGGAGAGAGGAAACACCATATATTTT. This encodes CASSLDHRERGNTIYF. The gene calls are TRBV7-6 and TRBJ1-3, with a possible D match to TRBD1 (6 bases). The length of the CDR3 is 16 residues. V gave up 1 base and J gave up 4 bases, with 14 bases separating them. Looked up from germline, CDR1 is SGHVS and CDR2 is FNYEAQ.

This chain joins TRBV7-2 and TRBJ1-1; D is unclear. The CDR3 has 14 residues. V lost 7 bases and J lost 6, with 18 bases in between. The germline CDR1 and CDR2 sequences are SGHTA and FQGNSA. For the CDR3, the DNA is TGTGCCAGCACCGAGAGGGTAACTTTTCCTGAAGCTTTCTTT. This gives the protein CASTERVTFPEAFF.

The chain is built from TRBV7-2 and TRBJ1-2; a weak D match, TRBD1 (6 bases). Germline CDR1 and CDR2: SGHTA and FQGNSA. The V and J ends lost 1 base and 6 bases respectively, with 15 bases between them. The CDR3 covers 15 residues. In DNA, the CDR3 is TGTGCCAGCAGCTTAGGTTATATCAGGGGCGATGGCTACACCTTC. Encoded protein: CASSLGYIRGDGYTF.

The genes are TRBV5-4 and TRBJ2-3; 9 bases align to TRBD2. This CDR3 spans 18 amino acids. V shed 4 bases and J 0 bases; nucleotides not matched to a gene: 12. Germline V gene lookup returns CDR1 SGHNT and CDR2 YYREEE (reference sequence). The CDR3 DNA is TGTGCCAGCAGCCTCAAGGGAAGCGGGGGGACTAGCACAGATACGCAGTATTTT. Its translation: CASSLKGSGGTSTDTQYF.

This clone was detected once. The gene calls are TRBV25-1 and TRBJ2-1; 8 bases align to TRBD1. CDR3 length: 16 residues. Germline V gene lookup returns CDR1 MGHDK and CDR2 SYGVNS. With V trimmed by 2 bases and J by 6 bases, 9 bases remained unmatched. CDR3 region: CASSEAAGQVVNEQFF. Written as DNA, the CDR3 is TGTGCCAGCAGTGAAGCCGCGGGACAGGTCGTCAATGAGCAGTTCTTC.

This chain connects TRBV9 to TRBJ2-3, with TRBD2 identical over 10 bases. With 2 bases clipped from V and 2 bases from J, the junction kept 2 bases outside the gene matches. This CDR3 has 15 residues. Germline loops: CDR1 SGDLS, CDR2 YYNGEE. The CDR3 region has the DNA TGTGCCAGCAGCGTCGGACTAGCGGACACAGATACGCAGTATTTT. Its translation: CASSVGLADTDTQYF.

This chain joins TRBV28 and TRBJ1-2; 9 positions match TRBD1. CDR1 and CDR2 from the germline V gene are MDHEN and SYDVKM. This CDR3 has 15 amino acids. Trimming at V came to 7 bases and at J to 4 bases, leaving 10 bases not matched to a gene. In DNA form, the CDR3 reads TGTGCCAGCACACTAACCGGGACAGGGCCCTATGGCTACACCTTC. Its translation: CASTLTGTGPYGYTF.